A single sample is the source of the 6 T cell receptor beta chains below, sequenced in a study of metastatic and nonmetastatic thyroid tumors. Ahead of thyroid surgery, no patient had received treatment of any kind. MiXCR re-clonotyped the PCR reads for TCRdb. The profile covers 8,300 or so clones, with around 26% appearing a single time and 40% to 50% taken by the ten largest. Material: tumor tissue. Receptor source: a male donor with papillary thyroid cancer or a benign thyroid nodule (not recorded which). Some clones in this sample may be carry-over from other donors' samples.

The V call is TRBV30, the J call TRBJ2-5; TRBD1 matches 9 bases. Trimming removed 2 bases from V and 2 bases from J; junction bases left unmatched: 3. The CDR3 is made up of 14 amino acids. Germline V CDR1 and CDR2: GTSNPN, SVGIG (reference sequence). CDR3 residues: CAWSYGTGQETQYF. Here the CDR3 DNA reads TGTGCCTGGAGTTACGGGACAGGGCAAGAGACCCAGTACTTC.

Note on this clone: A much larger clone sits a single nucleotide away, making a read error possible. The genes are TRBV19 and TRBJ2-1; TRBD2 aligns across 9 bases. The germline V gene encodes CDR1 LNHDA and CDR2 SQIVND (reference sequence). The CDR3 extends over 16 amino acids. In DNA form, the CDR3 reads TGTGCCGGTAGTATCGAAACTAGCGGGTCCTACAATGAGCAGTTCTTC. Protein product: CAGSIETSGSYNEQFF.

The chain links TRBV7-8 to TRBJ2-5; D may be TRBD2 (6 bases). The CDR3 contains 15 residues. Germline V CDR1 and CDR2: SGHVS, FQNEAQ. V was shortened by 1 base and J by 4 bases, with 13 bases between the two germline ends. The DNA for the CDR3 is TGTGCCAGCAGCTTAGGGGGGGTACTAGGAGAGACCCAGTACTTC. It encodes CASSLGGVLGETQYF.

J is TRBJ1-6 and V is TRBV19; TRBD1 is a possible D gene (5 bases). Germline V CDR1 and CDR2: LNHDA, SQIVND (reference sequence). This CDR3 region has 14 residues. V lost 10 bases and J lost 7, with 17 bases in between. The CDR3, as DNA: TGTGCCACCGCGGGACGGCAGTCCAATTCACCCCTCCACTTT. Translation gives CATAGRQSNSPLHF.

The chain combines TRBV27 with TRBJ2-5; D gene ambiguous. The CDR3 has 15 residues. Between the trimmed V and J ends, which lost 2 bases and 4 bases, there was a span of 14 bases. Germline assignment: CDR1 MNHEY and CDR2 SMNVEV (reference sequence). This chain's CDR3 is CASSLTPASPETQYF. The CDR3 nucleotides read TGTGCCAGCAGTTTAACCCCGGCAAGTCCAGAGACCCAGTACTTC.

The chain uses TRBV11-2 and TRBJ2-2; D may correspond to TRBD1 or TRBD2 (5 bases each). Germline V gene data show CDR1 as SGHAT and CDR2 as FQNNGV. This CDR3 has 16 residues. Trimming left V 5 bases short and J 2 bases short, with 15 bases between. The CDR3 nucleotides are TGTGCCAGCAGCCTCGGGACCACCGGTAACACCGGGGAGCTGTTTTTT. Translation: CASSLGTTGNTGELFF.